This TCR beta chain derives from a study of T cells in Graves' hyperthyroidism and ophthalmopathy. Amplification yielded TCR beta CDR3 regions, with RNA transcripts as the source. HTBI primers were the set used in a first-round RT-PCR of the TCR CDR3. One entry per CDR3 protein, called by TCRdb with MiXCR from the multiplex PCR reads. The sample lists under 600,000 distinct CDR3 sequences, roughly 16% occurring once. This clonotype was seen at least ten times. Germline V lookup: CDR1 MDHEN, CDR2 SYDVKM. The V and J ends lost 6 bases and 5 bases, in that order; junction bases with no gene match: 11. The CDR3 spans 15 residues. Researchers barred patients who had uncontrolled infection, other autoimmune disease, pregnancy or lactation.

This TCR was recovered from a woman aged 40-49 years with Graves' ophthalmopathy. The rearrangement joins TRBV28 to TRBJ2-7, with 9 bases that match TRBD1. Sequencing input: blood. CDR3 in DNA: TGTGCCAGCAGCTTCACCGGGACAGGGTTCCACGAGCAGTACTTC. It is translated as CASSFTGTGFHEQYF.